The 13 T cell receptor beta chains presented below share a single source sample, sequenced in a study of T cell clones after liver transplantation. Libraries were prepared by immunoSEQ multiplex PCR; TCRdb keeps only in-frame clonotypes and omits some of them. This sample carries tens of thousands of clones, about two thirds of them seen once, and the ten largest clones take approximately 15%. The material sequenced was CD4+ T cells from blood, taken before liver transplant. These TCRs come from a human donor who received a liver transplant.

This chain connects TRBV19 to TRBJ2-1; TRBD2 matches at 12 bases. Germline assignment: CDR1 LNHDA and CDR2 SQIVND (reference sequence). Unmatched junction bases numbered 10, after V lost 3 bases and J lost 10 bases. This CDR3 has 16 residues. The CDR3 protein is CASSMGVTSGGREQFF. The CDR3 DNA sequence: TGTGCCAGTAGTATGGGGGTGACTAGCGGGGGACGGGAGCAGTTCTTC.

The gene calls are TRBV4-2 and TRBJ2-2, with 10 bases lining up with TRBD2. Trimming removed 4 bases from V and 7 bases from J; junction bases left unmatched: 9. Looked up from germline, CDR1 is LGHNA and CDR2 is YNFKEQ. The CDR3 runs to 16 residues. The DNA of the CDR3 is TGTGCCAGCAGCCGAGGAACTAGCGGGGCTAACGGGGAGCTGTTTTTT. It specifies CASSRGTSGANGELFF.

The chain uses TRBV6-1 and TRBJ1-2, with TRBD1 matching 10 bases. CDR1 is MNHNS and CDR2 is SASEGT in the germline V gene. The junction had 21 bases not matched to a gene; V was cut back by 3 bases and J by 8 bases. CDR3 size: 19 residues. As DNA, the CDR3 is TGTGCCAGCAGTGACGGTCGACAGGGACAGGGGTCCTTCTTCGGGGGCTACACCTTC. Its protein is CASSDGRQGQGSFFGGYTF.

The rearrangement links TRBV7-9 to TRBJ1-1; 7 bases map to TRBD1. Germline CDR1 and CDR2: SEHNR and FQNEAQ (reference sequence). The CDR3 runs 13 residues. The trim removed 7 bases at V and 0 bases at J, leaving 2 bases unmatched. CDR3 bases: TGTGCCAGCAAGGGACAGATGAACACTGAAGCTTTCTTT. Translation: CASKGQMNTEAFF. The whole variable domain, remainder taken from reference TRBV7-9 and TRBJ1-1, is DTGVSQNPRHKITKRGQNVTFRCDPISEHNRLYWYRQTLGQGPEFLTYFQNEAQLEKSRLLSDRFSAERPKGSFSTLEIQRTEQGDSAMYLCASKGQMNTEAFFGQGTRLTVV.

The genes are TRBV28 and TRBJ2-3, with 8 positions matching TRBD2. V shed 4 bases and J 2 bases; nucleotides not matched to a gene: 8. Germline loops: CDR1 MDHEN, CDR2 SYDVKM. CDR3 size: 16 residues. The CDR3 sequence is CASSSLLAGYTDTQYF. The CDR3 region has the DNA TGTGCCAGCAGTTCTCTTCTAGCGGGTTACACAGATACGCAGTATTTT.

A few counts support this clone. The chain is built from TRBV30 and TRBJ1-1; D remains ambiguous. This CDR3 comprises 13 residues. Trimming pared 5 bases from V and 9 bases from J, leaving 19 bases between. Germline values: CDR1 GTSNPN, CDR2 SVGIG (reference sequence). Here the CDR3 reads CAWSPPLGGKAFF. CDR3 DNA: TGTGCCTGGTCGCCGCCACTCGGAGGCAAAGCTTTCTTT. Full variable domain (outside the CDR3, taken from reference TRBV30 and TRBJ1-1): SQTIHQWPATLVQPVGSPLSLECTVEGTSNPNLYWYRQAAGRGLQLLFYSVGIGQISSEVPQNLSASRPQDRQFILSSKKLLLSDSGFYLCAWSPPLGGKAFFGQGTRLTVV.

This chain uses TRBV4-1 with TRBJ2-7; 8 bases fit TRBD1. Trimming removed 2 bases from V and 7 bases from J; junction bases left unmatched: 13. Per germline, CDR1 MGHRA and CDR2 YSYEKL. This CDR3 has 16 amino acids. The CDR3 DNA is TGCGCCAGCAGCCAACATCGAGGCCAGGGGGCGGGTGAGCAGTACTTC. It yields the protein CASSQHRGQGAGEQYF.

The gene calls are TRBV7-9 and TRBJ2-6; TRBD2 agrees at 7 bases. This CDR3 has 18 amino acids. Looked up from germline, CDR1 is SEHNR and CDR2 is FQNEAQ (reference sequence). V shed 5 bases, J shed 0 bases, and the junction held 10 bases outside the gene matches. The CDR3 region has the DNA TGTGCCAGCAGCCATGGCGCTAGCGGAAGCTCTGGGGCCAACGTCCTGACTTTC. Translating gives CASSHGASGSSGANVLTF.

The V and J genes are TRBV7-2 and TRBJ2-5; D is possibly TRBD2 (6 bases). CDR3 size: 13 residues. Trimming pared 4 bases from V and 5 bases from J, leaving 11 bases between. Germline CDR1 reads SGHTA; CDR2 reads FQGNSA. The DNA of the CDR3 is TGTGCCAGCAGCTACACCCGGGAGGAGACCCAGTACTTC. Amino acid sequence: CASSYTREETQYF.

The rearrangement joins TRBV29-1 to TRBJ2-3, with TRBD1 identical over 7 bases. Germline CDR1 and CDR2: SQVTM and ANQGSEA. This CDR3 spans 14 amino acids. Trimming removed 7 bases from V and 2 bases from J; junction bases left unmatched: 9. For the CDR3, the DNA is TGCAGCGCCAGGCCGACAGGGAACACAGATACGCAGTATTTT. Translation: CSARPTGNTDTQYF.

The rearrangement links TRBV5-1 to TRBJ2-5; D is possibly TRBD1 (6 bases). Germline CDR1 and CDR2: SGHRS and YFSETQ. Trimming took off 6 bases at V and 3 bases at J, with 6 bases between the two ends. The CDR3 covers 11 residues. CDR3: CASKGEETQYF. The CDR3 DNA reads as TGCGCCAGCAAGGGGGAAGAGACCCAGTACTTC. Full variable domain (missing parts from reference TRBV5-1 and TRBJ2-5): KAGVTQTPRYLIKTRGQQVTLSCSPISGHRSVSWYQQTPGQGLQFLFEYFSETQRNKGNFPGRFSGRQFSNSRSEMNVSTLELGDSALYLCASKGEETQYFGPGTRLLVL.

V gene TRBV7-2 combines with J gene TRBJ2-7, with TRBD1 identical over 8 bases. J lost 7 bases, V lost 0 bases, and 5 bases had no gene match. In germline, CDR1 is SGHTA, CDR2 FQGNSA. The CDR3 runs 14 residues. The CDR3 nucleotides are TGTGCCAGCAGCTTAGCGGACAGGGCGGGGGAGCAGTACTTC. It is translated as CASSLADRAGEQYF.

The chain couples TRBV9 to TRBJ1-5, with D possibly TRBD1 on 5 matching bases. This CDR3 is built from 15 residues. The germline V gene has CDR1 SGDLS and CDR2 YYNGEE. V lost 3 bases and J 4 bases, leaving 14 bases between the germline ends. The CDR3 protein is CASSAEGEGNQPQHF. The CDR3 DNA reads TGTGCCAGCAGCGCCGAAGGGGAGGGGAATCAGCCCCAGCATTTT.